The clone carrying this T cell receptor beta chain turned up a few times. Its target is unknown. This CDR3 has 14 amino acids. The germline gives CDR1 SGHVS, CDR2 FNYEAQ. V lost 4 bases and J lost 5; bases outside the gene matches: 4. This record comes from a study of T cell repertoires in cytomegalovirus infection. Overall study context: TCR beta signatures that were public indicated CMV infection and matching HLA type. Notes on the study in general: HLA-C-restricted CMV clonotypes gave the most frequent clonotype in two of eight donors. Accumulated public TCR beta family frequency recognized individuals carrying CMV together with the relevant HLA.

TCRdb called the reads again in MiXCR, with one record for every CDR3 protein. The sample records about 310,000 distinct CDR3 sequences, roughly 15% being singletons. The chain employs TRBV7-6 and TRBJ2-5, with 10 bases aligning to TRBD1. The source of this sequence is a human donor in good health (CMV status not recorded). Some clones in this sample may be carry-over from other donors' samples. The specimen sequenced was PBMCs. The CDR3 DNA follows: TGTGCCAGCAGCTCCGACAGGGGGCTGGAGACCCAGTACTTC. It translates to CASSSDRGLETQYF.